Each of the 2 T cell receptor beta chains below was sequenced from the same sample in a study of identical twins. One entry per CDR3 protein, called by TCRdb with MiXCR from the 5' RACE reads. Of 450,000 or so distinct CDR3 sequences in the sample, around 20% were seen once. Sequencing was done on a sample of naive T cells sorted from blood. Receptors originate from a man between 45 and 60 years old in good health.

This rearrangement joins TRBV11-2 to TRBJ2-7; D might be TRBD1 or TRBD2, each matching 6 bases. Germline loops: CDR1 SGHAT, CDR2 FQNNGV. V shed 7 bases and J shed 0 bases, with 19 bases lying between them. CDR3 length equals 16 residues. The CDR3 here is CASTLGGGLSSYEQYF. In nucleotides, the CDR3 is TGTGCCAGCACCCTAGGAGGGGGGCTCTCCTCCTACGAGCAGTACTTC.

In this sample, this clonotype turned up many times. The V gene is TRBV5-5, the J gene TRBJ1-6; D gene ambiguous. This CDR3 is 16 amino acids long. V shed 0 bases and J shed 4 bases, with 11 bases lying between them. The germline V gene has CDR1 SGHKS and CDR2 YYEKEE (reference sequence). CDR3 nucleotide sequence: TGTGCCAGCAGCTTGGCGCAAGTCTCTTATAATTCACCCCTCCACTTT. Amino acids: CASSLAQVSYNSPLHF.